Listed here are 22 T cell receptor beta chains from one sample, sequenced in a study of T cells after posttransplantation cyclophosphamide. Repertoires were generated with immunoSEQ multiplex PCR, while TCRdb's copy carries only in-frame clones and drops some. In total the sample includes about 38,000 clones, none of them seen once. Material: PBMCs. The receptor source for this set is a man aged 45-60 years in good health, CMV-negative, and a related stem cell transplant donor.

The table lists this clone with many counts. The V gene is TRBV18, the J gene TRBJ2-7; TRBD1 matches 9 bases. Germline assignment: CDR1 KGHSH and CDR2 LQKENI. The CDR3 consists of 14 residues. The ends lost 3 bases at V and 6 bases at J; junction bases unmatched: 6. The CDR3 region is CASSPGTGWTEQYF. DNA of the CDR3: TGTGCCAGCTCACCCGGGACAGGGTGGACCGAGCAGTACTTC.

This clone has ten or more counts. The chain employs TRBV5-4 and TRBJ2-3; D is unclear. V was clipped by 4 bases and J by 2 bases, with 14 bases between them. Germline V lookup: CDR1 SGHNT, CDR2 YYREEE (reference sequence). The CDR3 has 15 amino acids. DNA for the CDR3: TGTGCCAGCAGCACAGCCAGTGGATCCACAGATACGCAGTATTTT. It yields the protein CASSTASGSTDTQYF.

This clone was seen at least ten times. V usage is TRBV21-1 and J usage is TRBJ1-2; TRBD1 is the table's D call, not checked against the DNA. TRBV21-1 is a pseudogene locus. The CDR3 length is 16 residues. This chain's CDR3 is CASSKQTGPTNYGYTF. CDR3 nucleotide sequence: TGTGCCAGCAGCAAACAGACAGGGCCCACTAACTATGGCTACACCTTC.

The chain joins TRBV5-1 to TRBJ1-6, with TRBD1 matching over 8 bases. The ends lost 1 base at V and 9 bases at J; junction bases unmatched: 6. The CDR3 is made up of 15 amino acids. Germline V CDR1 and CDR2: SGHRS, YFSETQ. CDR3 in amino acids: CASSLWTGWGSPLHF. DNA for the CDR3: TGCGCCAGCAGCTTGTGGACAGGGTGGGGTTCACCCCTCCACTTT.

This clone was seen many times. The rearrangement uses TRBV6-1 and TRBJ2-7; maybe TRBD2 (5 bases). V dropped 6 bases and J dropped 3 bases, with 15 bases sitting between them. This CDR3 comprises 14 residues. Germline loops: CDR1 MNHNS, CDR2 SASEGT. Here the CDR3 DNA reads TGTGCCAGCAGGGAGCCGGGGTGGCTCTACGAGCAGTACTTC. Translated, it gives CASREPGWLYEQYF.

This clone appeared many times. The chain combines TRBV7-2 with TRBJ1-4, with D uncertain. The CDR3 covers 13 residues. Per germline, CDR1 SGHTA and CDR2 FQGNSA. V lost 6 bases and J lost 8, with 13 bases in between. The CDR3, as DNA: TGTGCCAGCAGTTTGGGCCAAGCCGAAAAACTGTTTTTT. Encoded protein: CASSLGQAEKLFF.

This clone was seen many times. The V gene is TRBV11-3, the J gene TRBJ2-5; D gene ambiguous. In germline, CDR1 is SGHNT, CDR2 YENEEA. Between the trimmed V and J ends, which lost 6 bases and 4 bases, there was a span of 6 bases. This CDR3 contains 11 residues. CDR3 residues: CASSTGETQYF. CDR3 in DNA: TGTGCCAGCAGTACCGGAGAGACCCAGTACTTC.

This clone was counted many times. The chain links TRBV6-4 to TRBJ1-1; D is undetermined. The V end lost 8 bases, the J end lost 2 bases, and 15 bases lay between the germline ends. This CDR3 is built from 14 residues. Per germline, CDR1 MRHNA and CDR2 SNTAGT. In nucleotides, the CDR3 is TGTGCCAGCGTCCCCGTCGGGAGTAACACTGAAGCTTTCTTT. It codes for CASVPVGSNTEAFF.

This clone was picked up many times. CDR3 protein: CASSRTGSANTEAFF. Here the CDR3 DNA reads TGCGCCAGCAGCAGAACAGGGTCGGCGAACACTGAAGCTTTCTTT. The chain links TRBV5-1 to TRBJ1-1; D may be TRBD1 (6 bases). The V gene lost 4 bases and the J gene lost 1 base, with 14 bases spanning the gap. The germline V gene encodes CDR1 SGHRS and CDR2 YFSETQ. The CDR3 contains 15 residues.

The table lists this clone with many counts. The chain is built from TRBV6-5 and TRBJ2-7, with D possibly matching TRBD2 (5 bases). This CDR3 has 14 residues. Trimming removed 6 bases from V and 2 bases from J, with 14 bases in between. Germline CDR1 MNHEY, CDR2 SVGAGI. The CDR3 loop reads CASRAGGSTYEQYF. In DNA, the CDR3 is TGTGCCAGCAGGGCTGGAGGATCTACCTACGAGCAGTACTTC.

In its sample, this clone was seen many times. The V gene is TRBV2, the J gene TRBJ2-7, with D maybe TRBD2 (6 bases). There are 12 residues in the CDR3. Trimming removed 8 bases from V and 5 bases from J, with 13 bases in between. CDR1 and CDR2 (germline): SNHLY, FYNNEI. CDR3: CASRDSGHEQYF. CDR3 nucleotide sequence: TGTGCCAGCCGGGACTCTGGCCACGAGCAGTACTTC.

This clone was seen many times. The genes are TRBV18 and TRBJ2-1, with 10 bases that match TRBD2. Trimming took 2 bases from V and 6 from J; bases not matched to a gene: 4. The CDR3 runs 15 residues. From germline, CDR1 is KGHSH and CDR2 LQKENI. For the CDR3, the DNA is TGTGCCAGCTCACCAGGGAGCGGGAGGGCCAATGAGCAGTTCTTC. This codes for CASSPGSGRANEQFF.

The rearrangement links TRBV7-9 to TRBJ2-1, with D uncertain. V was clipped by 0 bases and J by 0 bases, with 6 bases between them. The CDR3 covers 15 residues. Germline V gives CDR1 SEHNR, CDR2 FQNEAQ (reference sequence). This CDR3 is CASSLAGPSYNEQFF. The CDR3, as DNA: TGTGCCAGCAGCTTAGCGGGCCCCTCCTACAATGAGCAGTTCTTC.

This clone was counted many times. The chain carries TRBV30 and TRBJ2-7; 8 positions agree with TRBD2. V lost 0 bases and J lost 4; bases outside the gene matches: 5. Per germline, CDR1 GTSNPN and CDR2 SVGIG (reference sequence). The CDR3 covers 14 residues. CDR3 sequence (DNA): TGTGCCTGGAGTGTATCGGGAGGGGGGTACGAGCAGTACTTC. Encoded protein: CAWSVSGGGYEQYF.

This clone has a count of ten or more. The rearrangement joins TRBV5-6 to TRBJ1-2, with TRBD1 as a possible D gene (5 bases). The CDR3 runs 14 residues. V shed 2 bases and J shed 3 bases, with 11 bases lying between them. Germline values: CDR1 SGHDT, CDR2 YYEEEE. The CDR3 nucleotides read TGTGCCAGCAGCTTCTGGGGGGGGGACTATGGCTACACCTTC. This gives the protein CASSFWGGDYGYTF.

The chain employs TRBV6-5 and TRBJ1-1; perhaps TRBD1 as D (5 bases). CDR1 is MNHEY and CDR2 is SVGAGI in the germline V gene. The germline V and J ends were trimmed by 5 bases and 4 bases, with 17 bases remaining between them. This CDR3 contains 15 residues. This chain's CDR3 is CASSGETAGTTEAFF. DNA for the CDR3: TGTGCCAGCAGTGGGGAGACAGCGGGGACCACTGAAGCTTTCTTT.

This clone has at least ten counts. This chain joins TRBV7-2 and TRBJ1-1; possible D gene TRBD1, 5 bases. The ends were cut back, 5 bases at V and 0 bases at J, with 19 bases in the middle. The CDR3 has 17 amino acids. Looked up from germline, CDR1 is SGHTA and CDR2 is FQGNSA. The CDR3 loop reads CASSRRTRDTMNTEAFF. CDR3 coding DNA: TGTGCCAGCAGCCGACGGACAAGGGATACTATGAACACTGAAGCTTTCTTT.

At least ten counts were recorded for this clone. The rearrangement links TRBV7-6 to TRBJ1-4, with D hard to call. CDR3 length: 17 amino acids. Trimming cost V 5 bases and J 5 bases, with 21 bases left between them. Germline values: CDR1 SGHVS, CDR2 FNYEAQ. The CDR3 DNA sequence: TGTGCCAGCAGCATATACCCACGAGGAAGGTTGAATGAAAAACTGTTTTTT. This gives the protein CASSIYPRGRLNEKLFF.

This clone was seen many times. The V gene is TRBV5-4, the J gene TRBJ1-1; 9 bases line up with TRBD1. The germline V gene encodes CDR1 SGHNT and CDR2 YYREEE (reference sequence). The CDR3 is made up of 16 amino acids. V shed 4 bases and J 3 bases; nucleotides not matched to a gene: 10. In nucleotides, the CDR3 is TGTGCCAGCAGCACAATGACAGGGGGAGGGGACACTGAAGCTTTCTTT. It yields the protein CASSTMTGGGDTEAFF. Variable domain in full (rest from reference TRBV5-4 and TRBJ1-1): ETGVTQSPTHLIKTRGQQVTLRCSSQSGHNTVSWYQQALGQGPQFIFQYYREEENGRGNFPPRFSGLQFPNYSSELNVNALELDDSALYLCASSTMTGGGDTEAFFGQGTRLTVV.

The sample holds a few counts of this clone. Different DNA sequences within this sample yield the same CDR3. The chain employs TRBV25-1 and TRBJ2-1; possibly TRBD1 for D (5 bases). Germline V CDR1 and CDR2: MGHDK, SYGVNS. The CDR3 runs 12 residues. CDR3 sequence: CAVRTTYNEQFF. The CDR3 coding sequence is TGTGCTGTACGGACAACTTACAATGAGCAGTTCTTC.

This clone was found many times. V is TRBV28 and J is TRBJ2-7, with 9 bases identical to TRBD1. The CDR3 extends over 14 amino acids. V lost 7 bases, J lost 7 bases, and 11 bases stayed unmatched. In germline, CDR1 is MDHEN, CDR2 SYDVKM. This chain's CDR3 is CASTTQGAGGEQYF. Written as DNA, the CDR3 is TGTGCCAGCACGACACAGGGGGCCGGGGGGGAGCAGTACTTC. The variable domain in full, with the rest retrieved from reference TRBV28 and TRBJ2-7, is DVKVTQSSRYLVKRTGEKVFLECVQDMDHENMFWYRQDPGLGLRLIYFSYDVKMKEKGDIPEGYSVSREKKERFSLILESASTNQTSMYLCASTTQGAGGEQYFGPGTRLTVT.

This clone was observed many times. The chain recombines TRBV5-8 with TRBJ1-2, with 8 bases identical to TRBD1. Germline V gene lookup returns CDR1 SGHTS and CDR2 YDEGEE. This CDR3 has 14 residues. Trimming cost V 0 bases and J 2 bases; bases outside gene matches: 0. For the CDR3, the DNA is TGTGCCAGCAGCTTGGGGGACAGGAACTATGGCTACACCTTC. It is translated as CASSLGDRNYGYTF.